This TCR beta chain was retrieved from a study of T cells in Graves' hyperthyroidism and ophthalmopathy. Points from the study as a whole: In validation, the model predicted ophthalmopathy. These predictions came a median roughly 7.1 months before onset. Ophthalmopathy cases were set apart from stable hyperthyroidism by a 13 V-J model.

A note on this clonotype: Antigen specificity is unknown.

Amplification of TCR beta CDR3 regions was performed using RNA transcripts as template. When the TCR CDR3 underwent first-round RT-PCR, the HTBI primer set was used. TCRdb reanalysed the multiplex PCR reads using MiXCR and keeps one entry per CDR3 protein. The repertoire includes 340,000 or so distinct CDR3 sequences, around a fifth of them detected once, and around half sits in the top ten. Newly diagnosed hyperthyroidism patients aged 18 to 65 years had disease lasting under 2 months. The germline V gene encodes CDR1 MDHEN and CDR2 SYDVKM. Trimming removed 1 base at V and 4 bases at J, with 4 bases between. The CDR3 spans 13 residues.

This clonotype was sampled from a woman between 45 and 65 years old with Graves' hyperthyroidism. Source material: blood. This chain links TRBV28 with TRBJ2-2; D gene unclear. CDR3 bases: TGTGCCAGCAGTTTATCATCCACCGGGGAGCTGTTTTTT. As protein: CASSLSSTGELFF.